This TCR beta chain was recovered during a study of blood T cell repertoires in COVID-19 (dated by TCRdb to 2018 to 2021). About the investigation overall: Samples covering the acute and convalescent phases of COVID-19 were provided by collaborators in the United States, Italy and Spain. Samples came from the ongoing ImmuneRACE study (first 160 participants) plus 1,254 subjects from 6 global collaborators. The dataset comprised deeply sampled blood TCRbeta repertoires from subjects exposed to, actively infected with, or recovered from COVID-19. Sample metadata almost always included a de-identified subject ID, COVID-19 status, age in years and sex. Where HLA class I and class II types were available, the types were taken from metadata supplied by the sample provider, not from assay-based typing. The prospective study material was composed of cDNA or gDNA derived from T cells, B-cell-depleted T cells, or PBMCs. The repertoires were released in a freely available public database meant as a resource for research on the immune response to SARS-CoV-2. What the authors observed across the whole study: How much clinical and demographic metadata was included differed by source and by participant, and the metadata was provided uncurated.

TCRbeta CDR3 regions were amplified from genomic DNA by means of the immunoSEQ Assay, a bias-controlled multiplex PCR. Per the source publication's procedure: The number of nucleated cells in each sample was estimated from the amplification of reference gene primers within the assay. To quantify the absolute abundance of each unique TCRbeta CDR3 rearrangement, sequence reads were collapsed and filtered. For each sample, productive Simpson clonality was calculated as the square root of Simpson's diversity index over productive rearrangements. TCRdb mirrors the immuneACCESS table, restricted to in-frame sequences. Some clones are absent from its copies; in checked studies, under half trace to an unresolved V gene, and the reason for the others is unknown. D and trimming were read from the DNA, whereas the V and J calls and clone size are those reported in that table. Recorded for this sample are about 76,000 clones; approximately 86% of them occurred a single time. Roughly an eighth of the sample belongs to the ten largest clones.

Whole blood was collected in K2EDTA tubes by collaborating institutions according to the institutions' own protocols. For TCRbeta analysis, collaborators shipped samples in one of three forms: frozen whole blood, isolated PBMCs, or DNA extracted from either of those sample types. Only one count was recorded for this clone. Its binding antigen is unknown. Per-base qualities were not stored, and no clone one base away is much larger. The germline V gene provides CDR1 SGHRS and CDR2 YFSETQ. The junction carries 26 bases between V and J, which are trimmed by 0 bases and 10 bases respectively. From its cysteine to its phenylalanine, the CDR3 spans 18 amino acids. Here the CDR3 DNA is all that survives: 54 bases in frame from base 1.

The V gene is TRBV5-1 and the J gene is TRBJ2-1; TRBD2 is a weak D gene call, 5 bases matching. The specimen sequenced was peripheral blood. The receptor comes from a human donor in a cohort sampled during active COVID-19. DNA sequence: TGCGCCAGCAGCTTGGGGTCGGCTGGGCTAGCTGCTGGCAGGGAGCAGTTCTTC. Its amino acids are CASSLGSAGLAAGREQFF.